The clone carrying this T cell receptor (beta chain) was seen a handful of times. The germline CDR1 and CDR2 sequences are SGHRS and YFSETQ. This CDR3 comprises 15 residues. V lost 0 bases and J 2 bases, leaving 10 bases between the germline ends. This entry belongs to a study of identical twins. TCRdb processed the 5' RACE reads anew with MiXCR; each CDR3 protein has one entry. This repertoire shows a few hundred thousand distinct CDR3 sequences, roughly 9.5% found once; its top ten account for around 3%. The same data also went into a second study, on yellow fever vaccine responses in identical twins.

The sequenced sample was PBMCs. The chain couples TRBV5-1 to TRBJ2-3, with D maybe TRBD1 (6 bases). The receptor was derived from a woman under 30 in good health. In DNA form, the CDR3 reads TGCGCCAGCAGCTTGGAGACAGGAGACACAGATACGCAGTATTTT. Translating it yields CASSLETGDTDTQYF.